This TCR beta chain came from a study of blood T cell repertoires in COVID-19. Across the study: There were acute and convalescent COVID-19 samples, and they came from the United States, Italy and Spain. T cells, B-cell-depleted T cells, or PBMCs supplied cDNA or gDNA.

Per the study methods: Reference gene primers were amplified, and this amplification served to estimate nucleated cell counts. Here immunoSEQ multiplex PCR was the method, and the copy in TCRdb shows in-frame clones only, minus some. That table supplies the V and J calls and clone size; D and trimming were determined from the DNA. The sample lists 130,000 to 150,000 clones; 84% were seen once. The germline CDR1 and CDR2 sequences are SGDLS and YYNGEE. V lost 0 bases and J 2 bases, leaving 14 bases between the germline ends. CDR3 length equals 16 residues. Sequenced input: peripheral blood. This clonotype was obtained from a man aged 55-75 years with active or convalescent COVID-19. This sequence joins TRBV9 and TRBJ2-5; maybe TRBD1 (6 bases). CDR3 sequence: CASSVDGTQVQETQYF. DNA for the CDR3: TGTGCCAGCAGCGTAGATGGGACACAGGTTCAAGAGACCCAGTACTTC. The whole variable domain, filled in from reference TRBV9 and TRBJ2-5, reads DSGVTQTPKHLITATGQRVTLRCSPRSGDLSVYWYQQSLDQGLQFLIQYYNGEERAKGNILERFSAQQFPDLHSELNLSSLELGDSALYFCASSVDGTQVQETQYFGPGTRLLVL.